These T cell receptor beta chains were read from a single sample in a study of spatial heterogeneity in lung cancer. TCRdb analysed the 5' RACE reads with MiXCR anew, one entry per CDR3 protein. The sample has roughly 20,000 distinct CDR3 sequences; roughly 3% are singletons. Sequenced material: lung tumor tissue, taken at surgery. Receptors originate from a male donor with early-stage non-small cell lung cancer. Both conserved end residues are trimmed from each CDR3. The order of the fields is V gene, J gene, CDR3 protein.

v_call: TRBV28
j_call: TRBJ1-3
cdr3_aa: ASSLGGGHGNTIY

v_call: TRBV24-1
j_call: TRBJ1-5
cdr3_aa: ATSGRGSQPQH

v_call: TRBV6-5
j_call: TRBJ1-5
cdr3_aa: ASSHSGNQPQH

v_call: TRBV13
j_call: TRBJ1-2
cdr3_aa: ASSKGGRFPYGYT

v_call: TRBV30
j_call: TRBJ2-1
cdr3_aa: AWSSGSRSQF

v_call: TRBV18
j_call: TRBJ1-1
cdr3_aa: ASSPREQGGHTEAF

v_call: TRBV18
j_call: TRBJ1-1
cdr3_aa: ASSPLIRGRTEAF

v_call: TRBV3-1
j_call: TRBJ2-5
cdr3_aa: ASSQRGSETQY

v_call: TRBV21-1
j_call: TRBJ1-1
cdr3_aa: ASSKGGKSNTEAF

v_call: TRBV6-5
j_call: TRBJ2-1
cdr3_aa: ASSYSSSSSGVSSYNEQF

v_call: TRBV27
j_call: TRBJ2-2
cdr3_aa: ASSQGLAPFERANTGELF

v_call: TRBV27
j_call: TRBJ2-1
cdr3_aa: ASSFRGDEQF

v_call: TRBV20-1
j_call: TRBJ2-3
cdr3_aa: SASGGGANTQY

v_call: TRBV27
j_call: TRBJ2-7
cdr3_aa: ASSLSWQGSGSYEQY

v_call: TRBV3-1
j_call: TRBJ2-5
cdr3_aa: ASSQGKTSGKETQY

v_call: TRBV2
j_call: TRBJ2-7
cdr3_aa: ASSPWDFYEQY

v_call: TRBV19
j_call: TRBJ1-2
cdr3_aa: ASSIGGQNYGYT

v_call: TRBV2
j_call: TRBJ2-3
cdr3_aa: ASTALAEDRYYTDTQY

v_call: TRBV6-2/TRBV6-3
j_call: TRBJ2-7
cdr3_aa: ASSFDLGNSEKSYEQY

v_call: TRBV24-1
j_call: TRBJ2-3
cdr3_aa: ATSPDVADTQY

v_call: TRBV9
j_call: TRBJ2-7
cdr3_aa: ASSAGAGLAYEQY

v_call: TRBV7-2
j_call: TRBJ2-7
cdr3_aa: ASSLDPGAYEQY

v_call: TRBV2
j_call: TRBJ2-7
cdr3_aa: ATGQGPRYEQY

v_call: TRBV7-2
j_call: TRBJ1-1
cdr3_aa: ASSLYQANTEAF

v_call: TRBV5-1
j_call: TRBJ1-1
cdr3_aa: ASSLESNLNTEAF

v_call: TRBV9
j_call: TRBJ2-2
cdr3_aa: ASSGTGRSGELF

v_call: TRBV13
j_call: TRBJ2-7
cdr3_aa: ASSLEGDLDHEQY

v_call: TRBV29-1
j_call: TRBJ2-7
cdr3_aa: SVEEVDRGYEQY

v_call: TRBV24-1
j_call: TRBJ2-1
cdr3_aa: ATSDLQESPTKNEQF

v_call: TRBV20-1
j_call: TRBJ2-5
cdr3_aa: SARDYRGLLETQY

v_call: TRBV10-3
j_call: TRBJ2-4
cdr3_aa: AISEEMSAKNIQY

v_call: TRBV2
j_call: TRBJ2-2
cdr3_aa: ASSEERATGELF

v_call: TRBV7-2
j_call: TRBJ2-3
cdr3_aa: ASGPALAGGDTQY

v_call: TRBV30
j_call: TRBJ2-3
cdr3_aa: AWSVPLLAGATDTQY

v_call: TRBV25-1
j_call: TRBJ2-2
cdr3_aa: ASNYGGRTGELF

v_call: TRBV5-1
j_call: TRBJ2-5
cdr3_aa: ASRSGPRQETQY

v_call: TRBV5-6
j_call: TRBJ2-7
cdr3_aa: ASSLMGQPYEQY

v_call: TRBV6-5
j_call: TRBJ2-5
cdr3_aa: ASSTARKTQY

v_call: TRBV28
j_call: TRBJ2-5
cdr3_aa: ATTSSQQETQY

v_call: TRBV9
j_call: TRBJ2-5
cdr3_aa: ASSAGTGRETQY

v_call: TRBV20-1
j_call: TRBJ2-7
cdr3_aa: SARELSGTYEQY

v_call: TRBV5-1
j_call: TRBJ2-2
cdr3_aa: ASSQGQKNTGELF

v_call: TRBV29-1
j_call: TRBJ2-3
cdr3_aa: SASGPSSTDTQY

v_call: TRBV6-6
j_call: TRBJ2-7
cdr3_aa: ASSRQGGRYEQY

v_call: TRBV20-1
j_call: TRBJ2-3
cdr3_aa: SASGPGGFTDTQY